This TCR beta chain was documented in a study of persistence of HIV-infected CD4 T cells. Sequencing used immunoSEQ version 4 in survey mode. The table came from immunoSEQ multiplex PCR; TCRdb's copy has only in-frame clones and leaves some out. This sample has about 5,300 clones, with 55% to 70% found just once. Study-level points and caveats: TCRbeta richness was lower in CMV- and Gag-responding cells than in anti-CD3/anti-CD28-responding cells.

A note on this clone: Its antigen is as yet unknown.

Stimulation used 10 ug/mL lysate from CMV-infected fibroblasts. Sorting selected CD4+ T cells upregulating both CD40 ligand and CD69. Inclusion required CMV-positive serology and CD4+ counts above 400 cells/uL. Anti-CD28/CD49d costimulation, CD40-blocking antibody and enfuvirtide were given to CD8-depleted PBMCs for 15 to 20 hours. This receptor was obtained from an adult man with HIV who was CMV-seropositive. This specimen consisted of CD4+ T cells sorted from PBMCs after roughly 19-hour stimulation, obtained from a patient who received antiretroviral therapy.

Here the CDR3 DNA reads TGTGCCAGCAGCGCTAGCGGGGCAAGCTCCTACAATGAGCAGTTCTTC. Amino acids: CASSASGASSYNEQFF. V gene TRBV7-2 combines with J gene TRBJ2-1, with TRBD2 matching over 9 bases. Germline V lookup: CDR1 SGHTA, CDR2 FQGNSA. J gave up 0 bases and V 5 bases, and 5 bases lay outside the gene matches. The CDR3 runs to 16 residues.